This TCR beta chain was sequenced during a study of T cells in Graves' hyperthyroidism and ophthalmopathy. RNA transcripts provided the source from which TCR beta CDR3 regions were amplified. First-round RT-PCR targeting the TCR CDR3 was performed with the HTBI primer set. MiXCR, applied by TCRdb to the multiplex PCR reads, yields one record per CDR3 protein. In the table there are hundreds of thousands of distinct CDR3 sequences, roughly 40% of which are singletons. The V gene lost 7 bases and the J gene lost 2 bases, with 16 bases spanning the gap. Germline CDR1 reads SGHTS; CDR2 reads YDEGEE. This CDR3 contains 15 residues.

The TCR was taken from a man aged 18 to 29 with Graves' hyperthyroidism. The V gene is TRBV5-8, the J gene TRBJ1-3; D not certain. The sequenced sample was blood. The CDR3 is CASLPPGSPGNTIYF. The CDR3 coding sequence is TGTGCCAGCCTGCCCCCGGGGTCCCCTGGAAACACCATATATTTT. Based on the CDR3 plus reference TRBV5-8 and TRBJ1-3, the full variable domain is EAGVTQSPTHLIKTRGQQATLRCSPISGHTSVYWYQQALGLGLQFLLWYDEGEERNRGNFPPRFSGRQFPNYSSELNVNALELEDSALYLCASLPPGSPGNTIYFGEGSWLTVV.